The subject of this entry is one T cell receptor beta chain. The protocol was immunoSEQ multiplex PCR, while the TCRdb copy is restricted to in-frame clones and leaves out a portion. The sample lists roughly 400,000 clones, approximately 88% occurring once. This specimen comes from a study of blood T cell repertoires in COVID-19. On the study more broadly: Both acute and convalescent COVID-19 samples were obtained from the United States, Italy and Spain.

Participants were aged roughly 18 to 90 years, lived in under 25 US areas, and enrolled virtually. Grouping used clinical history reported by participants in a survey and questionnaire. Sequencing was carried out using PBMCs or T cells enriched from blood (not recorded which). This clonotype originated in a woman in her thirties or forties with acute COVID-19.

In nucleotides, the CDR3 is TGTGCCAGCAGCTTCGCGGGACTAGCGGGAAGCACAGATACGCAGTATTTT. Its protein product is CASSFAGLAGSTDTQYF. This chain links TRBV11-2 with TRBJ2-3; 13 nucleotides line up with TRBD2. V dropped 3 bases and J dropped 0; count of bases not matched to a gene: 3. Germline V CDR1 and CDR2: SGHAT, FQNNGV. This CDR3 has 17 amino acids.